The clone carrying this TCR beta chain was detected once. Its antigen is not identified. This sample stems from a study of OX40 agonist ivuxolimab in advanced cancers. The CDR3 is made up of 22 amino acids. Germline V lookup: CDR1 MGHRA, CDR2 YSYEKL. Trimming shortened V by 4 bases and J by 3 bases, and 34 bases separated the two germline ends. Findings and limits, study-wide: Certain nonresponders likewise exhibited a low normalized T-cell clonal expansion.

Method: immunoSEQ multiplex PCR; TCRdb's copy keeps in-frame clones and lacks some. The repertoire holds around 35,000 clones, with just under 80% as singletons. This specimen consisted of CD4+ or CD8+ T cells sorted from blood, obtained in a trial of the OX40 agonist ivuxolimab. The rearrangement uses TRBV4-1 and TRBJ2-4, with a weak D call TRBD2 (8 bases). The receptor comes from an adult with an advanced solid tumor such as melanoma, head and neck, liver or kidney cancer. This CDR3 reads CASSRTGPRELAVGGGKNIQYF. CDR3 DNA: TGCGCCAGCAGCCGGACAGGTCCAAGGGAACTAGCGGTTGGGGGGGGCAAAAACATTCAGTACTTC.